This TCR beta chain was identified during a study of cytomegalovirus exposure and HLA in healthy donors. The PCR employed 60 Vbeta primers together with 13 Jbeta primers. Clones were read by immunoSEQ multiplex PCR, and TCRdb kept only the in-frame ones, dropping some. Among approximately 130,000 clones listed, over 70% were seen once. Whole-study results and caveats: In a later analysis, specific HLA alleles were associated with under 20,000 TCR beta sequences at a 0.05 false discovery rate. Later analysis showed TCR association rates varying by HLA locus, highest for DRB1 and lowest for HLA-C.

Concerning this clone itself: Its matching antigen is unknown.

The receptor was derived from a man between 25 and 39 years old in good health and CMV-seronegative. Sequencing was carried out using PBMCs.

For the CDR3, the DNA is TGTGCCAGCAGCTCCGGCCCGACTAGCGTCACAGATACGCAGTATTTT. Amino acid sequence: CASSSGPTSVTDTQYF. The chain is built from TRBV7-9 and TRBJ2-3, with TRBD2 matching over 8 bases. V lost 4 bases, J lost 2 bases, and 8 bases stayed unmatched. CDR3 length: 16 residues. Germline V gene lookup returns CDR1 SEHNR and CDR2 FQNEAQ (reference sequence). Full variable domain (rest looked up from reference TRBV7-9 and TRBJ2-3): DTGVSQNPRHKITKRGQNVTFRCDPISEHNRLYWYRQTLGQGPEFLTYFQNEAQLEKSRLLSDRFSAERPKGSFSTLEIQRTEQGDSAMYLCASSSGPTSVTDTQYFGPGTRLTVL.